This TCR beta chain was captured by sequencing in a study of CD8+CD57+ T cells in acquired aplastic anemia. TCR beta VDJ and CDR3 profiling used genomic DNA as template. One entry per CDR3 protein, called by TCRdb with MiXCR from the reads. There are 150,000 to 200,000 distinct CDR3 sequences in the sample; around three fifths occur only once, and 46% lies in the top ten. About this clonotype: At one end, the junction sequence differs from germline, possibly due to a read error.

CDR1 SGHTA and CDR2 FQGNSA come from the germline V gene. The length of the CDR3 is 16 residues. This chain links TRBV7-2 with TRBJ2-7; D may be TRBD1 (8 bases). The sequenced sample consisted of sorted CD4+, CD8+, or CD8+CD57+ T cells (not recorded which) from PBMCs. The TCR was taken from a human donor with severe aplastic anemia or a healthy control (not recorded which). CDR3 nucleotides: TGTGCCAGCGGCTTAGTCACAGGGGGGGTTTGGTACGAGCAGTACTTC. Protein product: CASGLVTGGVWYEQYF.